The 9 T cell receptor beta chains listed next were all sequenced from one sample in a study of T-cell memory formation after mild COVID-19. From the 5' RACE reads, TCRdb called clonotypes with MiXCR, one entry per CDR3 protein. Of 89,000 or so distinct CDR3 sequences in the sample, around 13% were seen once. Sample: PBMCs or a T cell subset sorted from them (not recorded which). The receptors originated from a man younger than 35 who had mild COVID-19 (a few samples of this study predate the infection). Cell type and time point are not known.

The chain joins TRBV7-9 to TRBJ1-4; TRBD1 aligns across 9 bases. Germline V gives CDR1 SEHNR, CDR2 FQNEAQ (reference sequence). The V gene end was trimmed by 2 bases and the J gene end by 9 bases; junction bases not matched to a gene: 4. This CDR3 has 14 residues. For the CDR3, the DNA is TGTGCCAGCAGCTTACCGGGACAGGGACAAAAACTGTTTTTT. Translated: CASSLPGQGQKLFF.

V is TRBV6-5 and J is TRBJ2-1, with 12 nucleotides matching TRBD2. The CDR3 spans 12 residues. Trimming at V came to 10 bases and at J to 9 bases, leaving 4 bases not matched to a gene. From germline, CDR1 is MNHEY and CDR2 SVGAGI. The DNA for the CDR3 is TGTGCCACTAGCGGGGGGGCTGCTGAGCAGTTCTTC. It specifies CATSGGAAEQFF.

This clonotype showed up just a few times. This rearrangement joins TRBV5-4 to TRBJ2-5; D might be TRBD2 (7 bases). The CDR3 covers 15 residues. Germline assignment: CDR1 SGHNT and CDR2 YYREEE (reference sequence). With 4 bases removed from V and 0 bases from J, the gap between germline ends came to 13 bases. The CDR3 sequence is CASSPGGGHQETQYF. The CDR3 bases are TGTGCCAGCAGCCCGGGGGGCGGGCACCAAGAGACCCAGTACTTC.

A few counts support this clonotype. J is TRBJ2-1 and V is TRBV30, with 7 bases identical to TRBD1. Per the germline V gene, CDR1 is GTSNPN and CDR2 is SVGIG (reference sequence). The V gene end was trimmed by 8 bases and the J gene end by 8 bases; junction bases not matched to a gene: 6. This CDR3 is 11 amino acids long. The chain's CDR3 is CARRQGDEQFF. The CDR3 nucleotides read TGTGCCCGCCGACAGGGCGATGAGCAGTTCTTC.

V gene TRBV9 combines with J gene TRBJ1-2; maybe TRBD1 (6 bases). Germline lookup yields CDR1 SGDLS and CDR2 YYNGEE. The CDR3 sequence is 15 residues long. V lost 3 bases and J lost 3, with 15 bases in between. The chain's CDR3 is CASSEGDRPDYGYTF. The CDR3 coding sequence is TGTGCCAGCAGCGAGGGGGACCGGCCGGACTATGGCTACACCTTC. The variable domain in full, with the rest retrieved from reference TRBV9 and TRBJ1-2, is DSGVTQTPKHLITATGQRVTLRCSPRSGDLSVYWYQQSLDQGLQFLIQYYNGEERAKGNILERFSAQQFPDLHSELNLSSLELGDSALYFCASSEGDRPDYGYTFGSGTRLTVV.

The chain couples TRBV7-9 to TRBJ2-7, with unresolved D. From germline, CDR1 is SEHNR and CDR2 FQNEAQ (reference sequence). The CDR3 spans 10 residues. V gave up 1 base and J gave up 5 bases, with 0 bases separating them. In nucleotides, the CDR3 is TGTGCCAGCAGCTTAGACGAGCAGTACTTC. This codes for CASSLDEQYF. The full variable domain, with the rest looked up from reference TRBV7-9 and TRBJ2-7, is DTGVSQNPRHKITKRGQNVTFRCDPISEHNRLYWYRQTLGQGPEFLTYFQNEAQLEKSRLLSDRFSAERPKGSFSTLEIQRTEQGDSAMYLCASSLDEQYFGPGTRLTVT.

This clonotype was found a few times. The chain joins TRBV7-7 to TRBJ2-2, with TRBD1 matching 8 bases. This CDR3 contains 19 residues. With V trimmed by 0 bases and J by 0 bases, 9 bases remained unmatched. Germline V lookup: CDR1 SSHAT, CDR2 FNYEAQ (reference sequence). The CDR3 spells CASSLARRVGQANTGELFF. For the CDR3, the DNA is TGTGCCAGCAGCTTAGCGCGACGAGTGGGACAGGCGAACACCGGGGAGCTGTTTTTT.

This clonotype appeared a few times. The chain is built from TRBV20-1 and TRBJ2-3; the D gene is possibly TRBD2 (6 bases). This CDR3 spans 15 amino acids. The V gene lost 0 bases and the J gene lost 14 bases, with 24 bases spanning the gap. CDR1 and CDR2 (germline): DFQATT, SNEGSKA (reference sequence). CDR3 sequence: CSARDHLASSAGPYF. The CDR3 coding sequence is TGCAGTGCTAGAGATCACCTAGCGTCCTCAGCCGGTCCGTATTTT.

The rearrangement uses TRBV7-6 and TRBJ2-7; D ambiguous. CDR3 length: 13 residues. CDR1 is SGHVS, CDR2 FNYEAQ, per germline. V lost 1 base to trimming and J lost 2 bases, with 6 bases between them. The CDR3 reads CASSLGSTYEQYF. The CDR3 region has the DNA TGTGCCAGCAGCTTAGGGTCTACCTACGAGCAGTACTTC.